The entry that follows covers one TCR beta chain sequence. What this receptor recognizes is not known. No base quality information exists; no much larger clone differs at one position. The immunoSEQ Assay was used to sequence TCRbeta CDR3 regions. After extraction, genomic DNA underwent amplification by bias-controlled multiplex PCR, followed by high-throughput sequencing. Concerning the study's data processing: Collapsing and filtering of sequences were performed to quantify the absolute abundance of each unique TCRbeta CDR3 region. T cell fraction was estimated by normalizing TCRbeta template counts to usable DNA, which was measured by amplifying reference genes present in all nucleated cells. Repertoire TCRs were annotated as SARS-CoV-2-specific when V gene, CDR3 amino acid sequence and J gene were exactly matched to a known reactive TCR set. The reference SARS-CoV-2 TCR set came from MIRA and was filtered for enrichment in COVID-19-positive ImmuneCODE repertoires, removing public or cross-reactive TCRs. Drawing on the MIRA antigens, annotated TCRs were analysed further at the level of specific ORF or position within ORF. Depth was the summed frequency of annotated unique rearrangements, while breadth was defined as annotated unique rearrangements over total unique productive rearrangements. Two-sided Wilcoxon rank-sum tests were used to compare TCR breadth between groups. Not all clones reach the TCRdb copy of this immuneACCESS table, which keeps in-frame sequences only. Checked studies attribute under half of the gap to unresolved V genes and leave the rest unexplained. Clonal size and the V and J genes are those of that table, whereas D and trimming came from the DNA. Across this sample there are 300,000 to 350,000 clones, with under 90% seen only once. The ten largest account for around 5.5% of the sample.

The entry originates in a study of Ad26.COV2.S vaccination and SARS-CoV-2 variants (dated by TCRdb to the early 2020s). For the study in its entirety: Vaccine-arm donors came from COV1001, a multicentre, randomized, double-blind, placebo-controlled phase I-IIa trial of Ad26.COV2.S in healthy adults. Ad26.COV2.S was given intramuscularly at 5x10^10 or 1x10^11 viral particles, as a single shot or as two shots 56 days apart. TCRbeta repertoire sequencing served as the tool for gauging how specific and how broad the SARS-CoV-2-reactive T cell receptors were following Ad26.COV2.S vaccination. The TCR-sequenced set comprised around 30 samples: some 20 Ad26.COV2.S vaccine recipients, 5 placebo recipients and 8 SARS-CoV-2 convalescent individuals. Participants in the trial were split at random into five groups of five each, receiving low-dose or high-dose Ad26.COV2.S once or twice, or else placebo on both occasions. Investigators remained blinded to trial group allocation during experiments and outcome assessment.

The research as a whole found: Compared with placebo recipients, Ad26.COV2.S recipients showed higher spike-specific TCR breadth (P = 0.0014). Vaccine and placebo recipients had comparable non-spike TCR breadth, which fits with the vaccine containing only spike. Substantial breadth of spike-specific CD8+ and CD4+ T cell responses was reported after vaccination. The study was not powered for comparison of responses between vaccine doses or regimens. The authors noted that the TCR breadth and depth analyses may have underestimated total T cell responses.

The treatment or condition tag for this specimen amounts to: roughly 19 received Ad26.COV2.S at low or high dose, single or two shots; 5 received placebo; per-sample allocation not given. For vaccine and placebo recipients, the sequenced repertoires came from samples collected on day 63 after the first injection. In Cohort 1b, about two dozen adults aged 18-55 years were enrolled at a single site in Boston, USA, between 29 July and 7 August 2020. Ad26.COV2.S consisted of a replication-incompetent adenovirus type 26 vector by which a prefusion-stabilized SARS-CoV-2 spike protein from the original Wuhan strain was expressed. V is cut by 6 bases and J by 1 base, and the space between the germline ends is 13 bases. From a lookup of the germline V gene, CDR1 and CDR2 are MNHEY and SVGAGI. Taken from cysteine to phenylalanine, the CDR3 has 15 residues. Only the CDR3 portion is preserved as DNA: 45 bases, with reading frame beginning at the first base.

The V and J segments used are TRBV6-5 and TRBJ1-5; perhaps TRBD1 is the D gene, with 6 bases matching. The TCR was taken from a person aged 18-60 years who received the Ad26.COV2.S COVID-19 vaccine or a placebo. Sequencing was performed on peripheral blood, taken in a trial of Ad26.COV2.S vaccine versus placebo. CDR3 protein: CASRIADRSNQPQHF. The DNA sequence reads TGTGCCAGCAGAATAGCCGACAGGAGCAATCAGCCCCAGCATTTT.